Listed below are T cell receptor beta chains from one sample, sequenced in a study of blood T cell repertoires in COVID-19. The method was immunoSEQ multiplex PCR; TCRdb's version includes in-frame clones alone and lacks a portion of them. The sample lists 190,000 or so clones; about nine tenths were seen once. Sequencing was performed on PBMCs or T cells enriched from blood (not recorded which). The source is a man aged 25 to 40 who had recovered from COVID-19. Both conserved end residues are part of each CDR3. The D gene is left open where the match is weak. Size values are once, few and many counts, or a class for expanded clones, and some rows have none.

V gene,D gene,J gene,clone size,CDR3 DNA,CDR3 protein
TRBV4-2,TRBD2,TRBJ2-3,-,TGTGCCAGCAGCCTACCCGACCCGGGACTAGCGGGGGGGAGCACAGATACGCAGTATTTT,CASSLPDPGLAGGSTDTQYF
TRBV25-1,-,TRBJ2-2,-,TGTGCCAGCGGGGGCGGGCTAGCGGTGACCGGGGAGCTGTTTTTT,CASGGGLAVTGELFF
TRBV30,-,TRBJ1-2,-,TGTGCCTGGAGTCCTAAAAACTATGGCTACACCTTC,CAWSPKNYGYTF
TRBV11-1,TRBD2,TRBJ2-3,once,TGTGCCAGCAGCCCCCGACTAGCTTATACGCAGTATTTT,CASSPRLAYTQYF
TRBV30,-,TRBJ1-5,-,TGTGCCTGGGACAGAAAAGATCAGCCCCAGCATTTT,CAWDRKDQPQHF
TRBV4-3,-,TRBJ1-2,-,TGCGCCAGCAGCCAGGATCCCGGACAGCCAGTTGGCTACACCTTC,CASSQDPGQPVGYTF
TRBV4-1,TRBD2,TRBJ2-5,-,TGCGCCAGCAGCCAAGTCTTAGCGGGAGGGCCCGAGACCCAGTACTTC,CASSQVLAGGPETQYF
TRBV6-6,-,TRBJ1-4,-,TGTGCCAGCAGTTACTCGAATCAGGGCGATGAAAAACTGTTTTTT,CASSYSNQGDEKLFF
TRBV9,-,TRBJ2-3,-,TGTGCCAGCAGCGTATCACAGCCCAGCACAGATACGCAGTATTTT,CASSVSQPSTDTQYF
TRBV25-1,-,TRBJ1-5,-,TGTGCCAGCAGCCCCGAACTAAGCAATCAGCCCCAGCATTTT,CASSPELSNQPQHF
TRBV5-1,TRBD1,TRBJ2-5,-,TGCGCCAGCAGCCCGACAGGGGGCGGTGAGACCCAGTACTTC,CASSPTGGGETQYF
TRBV27,-,TRBJ2-3,-,TGTGCCAGCAGTTCTAAGCGTGCCGGCTCTAGCACAGATACGCAGTATTTT,CASSSKRAGSSTDTQYF